Presented here are 25 T cell receptor beta chains from one specimen sequenced in a study of blood T cell repertoires in COVID-19. Measured with immunoSEQ multiplex PCR; TCRdb has only the in-frame clones, and not every one. The sample records over 90,000 clones, roughly 87% being singletons. The sequenced sample was peripheral blood. Every receptor here comes from a human donor in a cohort sampled during active COVID-19.

V usage is TRBV4-1 and J usage is TRBJ2-1, with 11 positions matching TRBD2. The V and J ends lost 1 base and 12 bases, in that order; junction bases with no gene match: 11. The germline V gene has CDR1 MGHRA and CDR2 YSYEKL. The CDR3 consists of 16 residues. CDR3 sequence (DNA): TGCGCCAGCAGCCAAGGGAGTAGCGGGGGGGCCACGGGGCAGTTCTTC. This encodes CASSQGSSGGATGQFF.

The V gene is TRBV29-1, the J gene TRBJ1-4, with D possibly TRBD1 on 6 matching bases. Trimming removed 7 bases at V and 1 base at J, with 13 bases between. In germline, CDR1 is SQVTM, CDR2 ANQGSEA. This CDR3 contains 14 residues. This CDR3 is CSAGEGVTNEKLFF. The CDR3 DNA sequence: TGCAGCGCGGGAGAGGGGGTAACTAATGAAAAACTGTTTTTT.

In DNA, the CDR3 is TGTGCCAGTTCCCGGAGGCCCGAGGCGACGCAGTATTTT. Translating gives CASSRRPEATQYF. The chain is built from TRBV19 and TRBJ2-3; TRBD2 might be the D (5 bases). Trimming removed 8 bases at V and 9 bases at J, with 18 bases between. The CDR3 has 13 residues. The germline gives CDR1 LNHDA, CDR2 SQIVND (reference sequence). Variable domain in full (rest from reference TRBV19 and TRBJ2-3): DGGITQSPKYLFRKEGQNVTLSCEQNLNHDAMYWYRQDPGQGLRLIYYSQIVNDFQKGDIAEGYSVSREKKESFPLTVTSAQKNPTAFYLCASSRRPEATQYFGPGTRLTVL.

The chain uses TRBV7-9 and TRBJ1-6; unclear D gene. The germline V and J ends were trimmed by 5 bases and 6 bases, with 14 bases remaining between them. This CDR3 spans 15 amino acids. Germline-derived CDR1 and CDR2 are SEHNR and FQNEAQ (reference sequence). CDR3 nucleotide sequence: TGTGCCAGCAGCCTGGTTGCCGGTTCTAATTCACCCCTCCACTTT. Its translation is CASSLVAGSNSPLHF.

The sample holds a few counts of this clone. The V and J genes are TRBV9 and TRBJ2-2; perhaps TRBD2 as D (6 bases). V gave up 0 bases and J gave up 5 bases, with 17 bases separating them. The CDR3 length is 17 residues. Germline values: CDR1 SGDLS, CDR2 YYNGEE. The CDR3 DNA reads TGTGCCAGCAGCGTAGATATGGGCAGGGCGGGAACCGGGGAGCTGTTTTTT. Translated: CASSVDMGRAGTGELFF.

The rearrangement links TRBV28 to TRBJ2-7; maybe TRBD1 (6 bases). Trimming removed 4 bases from V and 3 bases from J, with 10 bases in between. Germline V gives CDR1 MDHEN, CDR2 SYDVKM. This CDR3 spans 13 amino acids. Here the CDR3 reads CASSSTGHYEQYF. In nucleotides, the CDR3 is TGTGCCAGCAGTTCAACAGGGCACTACGAGCAGTACTTC.

V and J are TRBV3-1 (or the pseudogene TRBV3-2) and TRBJ2-1, with a tentative D call TRBD1 (5 bases). The length of the CDR3 is 13 residues. V lost 6 bases and J lost 5, with 11 bases in between. Germline lookup yields CDR1 LGHDT and CDR2 YNNKEL (reference sequence). CDR3: CASSQDKHNEQFF. CDR3 nucleotides: TGTGCCAGCAGTCAGGACAAGCACAATGAGCAGTTCTTC.

V is TRBV10-3 and J is TRBJ2-1, with a possible D match to TRBD1 (9 bases). Germline lookup yields CDR1 ENHRY and CDR2 SYGVKD. V lost 10 bases and J 4 bases, leaving 29 bases between the germline ends. The CDR3 totals 18 residues. CDR3 coding DNA: TGTGCCACCGGGACAGGGACACACTTTGGGACTAGGTACAATGAGCAGTTCTTC. This gives the protein CATGTGTHFGTRYNEQFF.

V and J are TRBV27 and TRBJ2-4; no clear D. Germline V CDR1 and CDR2: MNHEY, SMNVEV (reference sequence). V dropped 3 bases and J dropped 0 bases, with 12 bases sitting between them. The CDR3 spans 16 residues. CDR3 bases: TGTGCCAGCAGTTTTATAACAGACCTAGCCAAAAACATTCAGTACTTC. Translated: CASSFITDLAKNIQYF.

The chain links TRBV2 to TRBJ2-5; tentatively, D is TRBD2 (7 bases). The CDR3 is made up of 16 amino acids. CDR1 SNHLY and CDR2 FYNNEI come from the germline V gene. The V and J ends lost 6 bases and 4 bases respectively, with 21 bases between them. The CDR3 DNA sequence: TGTGCCAGCAGGGGTGGCGGCGGGGGCAACTCAGAGACCCAGTACTTC. Translating gives CASRGGGGGNSETQYF.

This rearrangement joins TRBV6-5 to TRBJ2-3; D might be TRBD2 (6 bases). Trimming took off 0 bases at V and 4 bases at J, with 11 bases between the two ends. Germline lookup yields CDR1 MNHEY and CDR2 SVGAGI. The CDR3 spans 15 residues. CDR3 in amino acids: CASSYSPGVPDTQYF. The CDR3 coding sequence is TGTGCCAGCAGTTACTCGCCGGGGGTCCCAGATACGCAGTATTTT.

The V call is TRBV19, the J call TRBJ2-5; 8 bases align to TRBD1. The CDR3 is 15 amino acids. Germline V gene sequence: CDR1 LNHDA, CDR2 SQIVND (reference sequence). The V gene end was trimmed by 9 bases and the J gene end by 5 bases; junction bases not matched to a gene: 14. CDR3 bases: TGTGCCAGCCGGACCGGGACAGGTACGACGGAGACCCAGTACTTC. Its translation: CASRTGTGTTETQYF.

This chain uses TRBV15 with TRBJ2-7; 7 bases align to TRBD1. The CDR3 is 16 residues long. The germline CDR1 and CDR2 sequences are LNHNV and YYDKDF (reference sequence). The junction had 14 bases not matched to a gene; V was cut back by 3 bases and J by 6 bases. The CDR3: CATSSLPPGQNSEQYF. The CDR3 DNA sequence: TGTGCCACCAGCAGTCTCCCCCCGGGACAGAACTCCGAGCAGTACTTC.

This sequence joins TRBV20-1 and TRBJ1-1; D is perhaps TRBD1 (6 bases). CDR3 length: 11 residues. Germline V gene data show CDR1 as DFQATT and CDR2 as SNEGSKA (reference sequence). The germline V and J ends were trimmed by 4 bases and 3 bases, with 6 bases remaining between them. CDR3 coding DNA: TGCAGTGCTAAGGGGGACACTGAAGCTTTCTTT. Translating it yields CSAKGDTEAFF.

V and J are TRBV7-2 and TRBJ2-2; 8 bases agree with TRBD2. The CDR3 length is 14 residues. After removal of 11 bases from V and 1 base from J, the junction contained 6 bases not matched to a gene. The germline V gene encodes CDR1 SGHTA and CDR2 FQGNSA. CDR3 loop: CAVGTSGNTGELFF. Here the CDR3 DNA reads TGTGCCGTAGGAACTAGCGGGAACACCGGGGAGCTGTTTTTT.

This clone showed up many times. V and J are TRBV3-1 (or the pseudogene TRBV3-2) and TRBJ1-3, with D perhaps matching TRBD1 (6 bases). The V and J ends lost 1 base and 2 bases respectively, with 15 bases between them. From germline, CDR1 is LGHDT and CDR2 YNNKEL (reference sequence). The CDR3 extends over 17 amino acids. The DNA of the CDR3 is TGTGCCAGCAGCCAAGTGGGGGCAGGCGCTACTGGAAACACCATATATTTT. Translating gives CASSQVGAGATGNTIYF.

The chain has TRBV3-1 (or the pseudogene TRBV3-2) and TRBJ2-7, with 12 bases identical to TRBD2. CDR3 length: 15 amino acids. Germline values: CDR1 LGHDT, CDR2 YNNKEL (reference sequence). The ends lost 3 bases at V and 1 base at J; junction bases unmatched: 1. The CDR3 nucleotides are TGTGCCAGCAGCCAGGGACTAGCGGGTTCCTACGAGCAGTACTTC. As protein: CASSQGLAGSYEQYF.

In this sample, this clone turned up once. The V gene is TRBV4-1, the J gene TRBJ2-7; 10 nucleotides line up with TRBD2. Germline values: CDR1 MGHRA, CDR2 YSYEKL. This CDR3 is built from 14 residues. V lost 4 bases, J lost 5 bases, and 5 bases stayed unmatched. The CDR3, as DNA: TGCGCCAGCAGCCCAGGACTAGCGGACGACGAGCAGTACTTC. Its protein product is CASSPGLADDEQYF.

J is TRBJ2-7 and V is TRBV5-4, with 10 bases aligning to TRBD2. The CDR3 runs 15 residues. Trimming removed 0 bases from V and 2 bases from J; junction bases left unmatched: 2. Germline V lookup: CDR1 SGHNT, CDR2 YYREEE (reference sequence). The DNA for the CDR3 is TGTGCCAGCAGCTTGGTAGCGGGAGGTACCTACGAGCAGTACTTC. Translated, it gives CASSLVAGGTYEQYF.

The J gene is TRBJ1-6, the V gene TRBV7-9, with 8 nucleotides matching TRBD1. The CDR3 consists of 14 residues. Germline V gene lookup returns CDR1 SEHNR and CDR2 FQNEAQ (reference sequence). Trimming cost V 10 bases and J 5 bases; bases outside gene matches: 7. CDR3 nucleotide sequence: TGTGCCACCGCCCGGACAGGGAATAATTCACCCCTCCACTTT. Protein: CATARTGNNSPLHF.

V gene TRBV5-4 combines with J gene TRBJ2-7; 11 bases are a match to TRBD2. This CDR3 spans 14 amino acids. Germline trimming cut 4 bases from V and 3 bases from J; bases unmatched to any gene: 3. Germline CDR1 SGHNT, CDR2 YYREEE (reference sequence). CDR3 DNA sequence: TGTGCCAGCAGCCTAGCGGGAGGCGACTACGAGCAGTACTTC. Amino acid sequence: CASSLAGGDYEQYF.

This clone occurred a few times. Here the CDR3 reads CASSQVIQGQYEQYF. The CDR3 region has the DNA TGTGCCAGCAGCCAAGTTATACAGGGCCAGTACGAGCAGTACTTC. The chain is built from TRBV4-2 and TRBJ2-7; D perhaps matches TRBD1 (6 bases). Trimming removed 1 base at V and 4 bases at J, with 14 bases between. CDR3 length equals 15 residues. Germline CDR1 reads LGHNA; CDR2 reads YNFKEQ.

The V call is TRBV21-1, the J call TRBJ1-4; the table's D call of TRBD1 was not tested on the DNA. TRBV21-1 is a known pseudogene. There are 16 residues in the CDR3. CDR3 residues: CASSTRRTGTKEKLFF. CDR3 DNA: TGTGCCAGCAGCACCCGAAGGACAGGTACGAAGGAAAAACTGTTTTTT.

This sequence joins TRBV3-1 (or the pseudogene TRBV3-2) and TRBJ2-7; TRBD2 aligns across 8 bases. CDR3 length equals 13 residues. V dropped 5 bases and J dropped 6; count of bases not matched to a gene: 6. The germline V gene has CDR1 LGHDT and CDR2 YNNKEL (reference sequence). The CDR3 DNA follows: TGTGCCAGCAGCGACGGGGGGGGCAGCGAGCAGTACTTC. Translation: CASSDGGGSEQYF.

The rearrangement links TRBV28 to TRBJ1-4; D is ambiguous. The V gene lost 6 bases and the J gene lost 7 bases, with 9 bases spanning the gap. The CDR3 has 12 amino acids. Germline V CDR1 and CDR2: MDHEN, SYDVKM. CDR3 region: CASSSGSEKLFF. The CDR3 nucleotides are TGTGCCAGCAGCAGTGGGAGTGAAAAACTGTTTTTT.